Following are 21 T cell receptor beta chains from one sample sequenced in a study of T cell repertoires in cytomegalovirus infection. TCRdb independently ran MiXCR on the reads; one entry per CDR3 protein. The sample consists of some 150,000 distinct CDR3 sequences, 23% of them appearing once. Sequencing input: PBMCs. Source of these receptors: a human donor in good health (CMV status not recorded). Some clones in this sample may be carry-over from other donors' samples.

The CDR3 DNA reads as TGTGCCAGCAGCCCCAGACTAGCGGGAGCGCCCTACAATGAGCAGTTCTTC. Its translation is CASSPRLAGAPYNEQFF. The chain combines TRBV7-8 with TRBJ2-1, with TRBD2 matching 12 bases. The CDR3 totals 17 residues. Unmatched junction bases numbered 7, after V lost 5 bases and J lost 2 bases. Germline V gene data show CDR1 as SGHVS and CDR2 as FQNEAQ.

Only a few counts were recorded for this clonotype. The CDR3 region has the DNA TGTGCCAGCAGCTCCCCCCTAGCGGCTAAGGTTGTGCAGTACTTC. It yields the protein CASSSPLAAKVVQYF. The chain is built from TRBV7-8 and TRBJ2-7; 7 positions match TRBD2. The CDR3 loop spans 15 amino acids. The trim removed 4 bases at V and 9 bases at J, leaving 15 bases unmatched. Germline V gene lookup returns CDR1 SGHVS and CDR2 FQNEAQ. Based on the CDR3 plus reference TRBV7-8 and TRBJ2-7, the full variable domain is GAGVSQSPRYKVAKRGQDVALRCDPISGHVSLFWYQQALGQGPEFLTYFQNEAQLDKSGLPSDRFFAERPEGSVSTLKIQRTQQEDSAVYLCASSSPLAAKVVQYFGPGTRLTVT.

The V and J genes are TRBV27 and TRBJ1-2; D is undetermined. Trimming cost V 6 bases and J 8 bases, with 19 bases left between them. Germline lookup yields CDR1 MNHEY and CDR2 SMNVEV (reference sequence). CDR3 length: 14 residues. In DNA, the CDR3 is TGTGCCAGCAGGGACGGCCAGACGGGTGGAGGCTACACCTTC. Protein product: CASRDGQTGGGYTF.

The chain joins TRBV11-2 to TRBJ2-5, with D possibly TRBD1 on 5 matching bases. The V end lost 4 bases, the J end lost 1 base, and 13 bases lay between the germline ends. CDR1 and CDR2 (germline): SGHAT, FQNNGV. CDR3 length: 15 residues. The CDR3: CASSYYGQGQETQYF. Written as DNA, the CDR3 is TGTGCCAGCAGCTATTACGGGCAGGGCCAAGAGACCCAGTACTTC.

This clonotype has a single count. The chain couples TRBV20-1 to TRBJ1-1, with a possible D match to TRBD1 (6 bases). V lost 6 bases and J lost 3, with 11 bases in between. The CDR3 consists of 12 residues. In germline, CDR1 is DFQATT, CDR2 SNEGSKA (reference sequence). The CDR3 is CSAFTGYTEAFF. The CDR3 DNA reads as TGCAGTGCCTTTACAGGGTACACTGAAGCTTTCTTT.

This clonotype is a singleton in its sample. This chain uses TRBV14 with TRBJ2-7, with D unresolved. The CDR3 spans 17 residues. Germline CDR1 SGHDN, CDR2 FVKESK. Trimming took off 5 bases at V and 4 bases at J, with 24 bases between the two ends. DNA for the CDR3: TGTGCCAGCAGCGGACCGTGGTACTTCCCCAGGTTGTACGAGCAGTACTTC. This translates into CASSGPWYFPRLYEQYF.

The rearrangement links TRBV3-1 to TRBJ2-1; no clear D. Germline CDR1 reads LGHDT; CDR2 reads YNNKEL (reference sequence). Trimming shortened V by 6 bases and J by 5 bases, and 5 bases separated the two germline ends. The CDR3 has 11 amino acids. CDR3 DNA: TGTGCCAGCAGACGTAACAATGAGCAGTTCTTC. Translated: CASRRNNEQFF.

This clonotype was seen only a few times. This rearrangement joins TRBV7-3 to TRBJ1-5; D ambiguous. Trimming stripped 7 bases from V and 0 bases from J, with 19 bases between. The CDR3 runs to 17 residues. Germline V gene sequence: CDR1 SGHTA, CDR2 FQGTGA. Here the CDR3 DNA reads TGTGCCAGCATCGATCCCATTGGGATCCTTAGCAATCAGCCCCAGCATTTT. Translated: CASIDPIGILSNQPQHF.

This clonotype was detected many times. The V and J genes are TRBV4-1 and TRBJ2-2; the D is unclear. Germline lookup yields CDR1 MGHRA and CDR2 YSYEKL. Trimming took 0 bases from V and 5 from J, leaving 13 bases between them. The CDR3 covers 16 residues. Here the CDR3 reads CASSQDVSSRTGELFF. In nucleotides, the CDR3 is TGCGCCAGCAGCCAAGATGTAAGTTCGAGGACCGGGGAGCTGTTTTTT.

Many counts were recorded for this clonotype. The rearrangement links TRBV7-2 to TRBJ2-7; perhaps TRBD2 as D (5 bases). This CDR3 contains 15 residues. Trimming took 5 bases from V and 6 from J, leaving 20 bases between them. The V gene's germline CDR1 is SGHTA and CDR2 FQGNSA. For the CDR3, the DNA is TGTGCCAGCAGCCCAAGACGGTTACTAGGATCCGAGCAGTACTTC. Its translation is CASSPRRLLGSEQYF.

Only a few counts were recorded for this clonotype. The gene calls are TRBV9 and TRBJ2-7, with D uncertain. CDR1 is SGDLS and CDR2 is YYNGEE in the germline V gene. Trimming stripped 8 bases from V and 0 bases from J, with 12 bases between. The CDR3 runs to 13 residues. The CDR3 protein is CARSGPTSYEQYF. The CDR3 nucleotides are TGTGCCAGATCCGGGCCCACCTCCTACGAGCAGTACTTC.

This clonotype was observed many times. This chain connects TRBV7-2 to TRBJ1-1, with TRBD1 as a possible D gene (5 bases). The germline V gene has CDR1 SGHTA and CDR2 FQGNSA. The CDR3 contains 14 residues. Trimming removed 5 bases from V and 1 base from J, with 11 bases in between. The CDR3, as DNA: TGTGCCAGCAGCGCGGGACGGGAGAACACTGAAGCTTTCTTT. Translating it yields CASSAGRENTEAFF. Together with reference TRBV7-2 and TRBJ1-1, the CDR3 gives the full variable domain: GAGVSQSPSNKVTEKGKDVELRCDPISGHTALYWYRQSLGQGLEFLIYFQGNSAPDKSGLPSDRFSAERTGGSVSTLTIQRTQQEDSAVYLCASSAGRENTEAFFGQGTRLTVV.

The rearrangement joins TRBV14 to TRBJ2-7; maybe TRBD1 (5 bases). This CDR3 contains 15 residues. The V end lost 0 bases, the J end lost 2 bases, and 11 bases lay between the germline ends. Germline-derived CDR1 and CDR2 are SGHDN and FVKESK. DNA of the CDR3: TGTGCCAGCAGCCAAGATCCCCGGACAACCTACGAGCAGTACTTC. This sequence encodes CASSQDPRTTYEQYF.

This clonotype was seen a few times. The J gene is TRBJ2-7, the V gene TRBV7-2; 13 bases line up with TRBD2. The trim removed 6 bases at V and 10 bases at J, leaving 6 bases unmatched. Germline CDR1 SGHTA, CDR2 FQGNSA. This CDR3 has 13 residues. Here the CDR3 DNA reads TGTGCCAGCAGAGGGACTAGCGGGGTCCCCCAGTACTTC. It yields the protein CASRGTSGVPQYF.

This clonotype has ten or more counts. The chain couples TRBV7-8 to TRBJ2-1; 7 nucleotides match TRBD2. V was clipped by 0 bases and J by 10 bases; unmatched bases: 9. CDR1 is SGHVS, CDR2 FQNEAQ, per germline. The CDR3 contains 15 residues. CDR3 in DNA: TGTGCCAGCAGCTTAGCCCCGGGGGGAGCCCAAGAGCAGTTCTTC. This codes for CASSLAPGGAQEQFF. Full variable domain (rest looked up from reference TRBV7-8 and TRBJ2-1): GAGVSQSPRYKVAKRGQDVALRCDPISGHVSLFWYQQALGQGPEFLTYFQNEAQLDKSGLPSDRFFAERPEGSVSTLKIQRTQQEDSAVYLCASSLAPGGAQEQFFGPGTRLTVL.

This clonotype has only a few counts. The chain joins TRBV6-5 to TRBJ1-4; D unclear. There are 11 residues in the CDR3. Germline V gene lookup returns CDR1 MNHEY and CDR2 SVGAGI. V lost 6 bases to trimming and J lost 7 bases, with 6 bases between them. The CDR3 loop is CASRIGEKLFF. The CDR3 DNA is TGTGCCAGCAGAATCGGTGAAAAACTGTTTTTT.

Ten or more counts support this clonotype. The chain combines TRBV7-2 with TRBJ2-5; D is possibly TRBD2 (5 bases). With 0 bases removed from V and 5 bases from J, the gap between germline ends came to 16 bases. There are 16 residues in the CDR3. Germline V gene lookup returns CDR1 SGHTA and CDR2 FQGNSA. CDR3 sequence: CASSLAHKGSWETQYF. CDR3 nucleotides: TGTGCCAGCAGCTTAGCACATAAAGGGAGTTGGGAGACCCAGTACTTC.

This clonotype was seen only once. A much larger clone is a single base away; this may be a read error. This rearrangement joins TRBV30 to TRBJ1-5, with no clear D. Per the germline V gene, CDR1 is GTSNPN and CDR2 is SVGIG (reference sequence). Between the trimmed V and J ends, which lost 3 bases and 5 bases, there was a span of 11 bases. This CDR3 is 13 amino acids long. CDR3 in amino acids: CAWSVKTYQPQHF. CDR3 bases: TGTGCCTGGAGCGTAAAGACATATCAGCCCCAGCATTTT. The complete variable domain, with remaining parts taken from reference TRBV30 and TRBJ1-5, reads SQTIHQWPATLVQPVGSPLSLECTVEGTSNPNLYWYRQAAGRGLQLLFYSVGIGQISSEVPQNLSASRPQDRQFILSSKKLLLSDSGFYLCAWSVKTYQPQHFGDGTRLSIL.

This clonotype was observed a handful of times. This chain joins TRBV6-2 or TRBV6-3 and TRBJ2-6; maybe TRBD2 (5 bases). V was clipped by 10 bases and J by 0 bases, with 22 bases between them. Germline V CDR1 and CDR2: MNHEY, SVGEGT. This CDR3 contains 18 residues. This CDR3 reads CATRPDSLSLSGANVLTF. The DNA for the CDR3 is TGTGCCACCAGACCGGACTCCCTCTCTCTCTCTGGGGCCAACGTCCTGACTTTC.

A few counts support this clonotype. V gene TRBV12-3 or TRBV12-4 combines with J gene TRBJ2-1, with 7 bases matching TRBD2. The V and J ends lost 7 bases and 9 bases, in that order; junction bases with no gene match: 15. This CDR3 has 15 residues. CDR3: CASIGPAGPRGEQFF. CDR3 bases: TGTGCCAGCATTGGTCCAGCGGGACCCCGTGGTGAGCAGTTCTTC.

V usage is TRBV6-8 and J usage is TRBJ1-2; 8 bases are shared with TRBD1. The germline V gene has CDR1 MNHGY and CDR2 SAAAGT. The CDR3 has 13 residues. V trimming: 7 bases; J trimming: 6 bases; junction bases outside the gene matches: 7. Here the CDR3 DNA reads TGTGCCAGCAACGGACAGGGAGGGGATGGCTACACCTTC. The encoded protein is CASNGQGGDGYTF.